The 15 T cell receptor beta chains in this list originate from one sample, sequenced in a study of post-analysis software for immune sequencing data. The antigens these receptors bind are not known. Study findings and constraints: Relative to controls, patients had several TRBV segments at higher frequency, with TRBV5-6, TRBV5-1 and TRBV20-1 among these.

Prepared libraries of TCR beta cDNA carried unique molecular identifiers. MiXCR was run by TCRdb on the PCR reads, yielding one entry per CDR3 protein. The sample shows hundreds of thousands of distinct CDR3 sequences, approximately 30% of them seen only once. The sequenced material came from blood. All receptors come from a girl aged 10 to 17 with multiple sclerosis.

The J gene is TRBJ2-5, the V gene TRBV5-1; 7 bases map to TRBD2. Germline CDR1 SGHRS, CDR2 YFSETQ. With V trimmed by 4 bases and J by 5 bases, 8 bases remained unmatched. The CDR3 extends over 14 amino acids. CDR3 sequence reads: CASSPGGLVETQYF. The CDR3, as DNA: TGCGCCAGCAGCCCCGGAGGACTAGTGGAGACCCAGTACTTC.

V is TRBV29-1 and J is TRBJ1-2; D is unclear. Trimming stripped 8 bases from V and 2 bases from J, with 21 bases between. The CDR3 contains 15 residues. CDR1 SQVTM and CDR2 ANQGSEA come from the germline V gene. CDR3 DNA: TGCAGCATTGTGCGAACCGACGAATCAAACTATGGCTACACCTTC. Residues: CSIVRTDESNYGYTF. Filled out from reference TRBV29-1 and TRBJ1-2, the complete variable domain reads SAVISQKPSRDICQRGTSLTIQCQVDSQVTMMFWYRQQPGQSLTLIATANQGSEATYESGFVIDKFPISRPNLTFSTLTVSNMSPEDSSIYLCSIVRTDESNYGYTFGSGTRLTVV.

This chain connects TRBV5-1 to TRBJ2-4, with 9 bases identical to TRBD1. The J call is uncertain, as TRBJ2-7 better fits the DNA end. The V gene's germline CDR1 is SGHRS and CDR2 YFSETQ. The CDR3 sequence is 15 residues long. The CDR3 region is CASSLGTGGIYEQYF. CDR3 coding DNA: TGCGCCAGCAGCTTGGGTACAGGGGGCATCTACGAGCAGTACTTC.

Only a few counts were recorded for this clonotype. This chain connects TRBV7-2 to TRBJ2-5; 7 bases are a match to TRBD1. CDR1 is SGHTA, CDR2 FQGNSA, per germline. The CDR3 sequence is 15 residues long. Trimming cost V 6 bases and J 1 base; bases outside gene matches: 8. In nucleotides, the CDR3 is TGTGCCAGCAGAAACAGGGGTTCTGGCCAAGAGACCCAGTACTTC. This gives the protein CASRNRGSGQETQYF.

The V and J genes are TRBV20-1 and TRBJ2-4; D ambiguous. Germline CDR1 is DFQATT and CDR2 is SNEGSKA (reference sequence). The CDR3 spans 11 residues. Trimming cost V 5 bases and J 0 bases, with 2 bases left between them. The CDR3 sequence is CSAEAKNIQYF. CDR3 sequence (DNA): TGCAGTGCTGAAGCCAAAAACATTCAGTACTTC.

The rearrangement uses TRBV5-1 and TRBJ1-1; D remains ambiguous. The germline V gene encodes CDR1 SGHRS and CDR2 YFSETQ. This CDR3 is built from 16 residues. V shed 4 bases and J shed 3 bases, with 19 bases lying between them. The CDR3 sequence is CASSALGGQADTEAFF. The CDR3 bases are TGCGCCAGCAGCGCCTTAGGTGGGCAGGCGGACACTGAAGCTTTCTTT.

This chain links TRBV7-9 with TRBJ1-1, with TRBD1 as a possible D gene (6 bases). The CDR3 is 14 residues long. Germline V lookup: CDR1 SEHNR, CDR2 FQNEAQ (reference sequence). V lost 1 base, J lost 6 bases, and 12 bases lay in between. In DNA form, the CDR3 reads TGTGCCAGCAGCTTAGAGGGGGGTTCTCCTGAAGCTTTCTTT. Protein: CASSLEGGSPEAFF.

V usage is TRBV5-1 and J usage is TRBJ1-1; D is undetermined. The ends were cut back, 0 bases at V and 7 bases at J, with 7 bases in the middle. Looked up from germline, CDR1 is SGHRS and CDR2 is YFSETQ. This CDR3 is 12 amino acids long. The CDR3 spells CASSLAGDEAFF. The CDR3 DNA reads TGCGCCAGCAGCTTGGCCGGCGATGAAGCTTTCTTT.

This clonotype was recorded a few times. The V call is TRBV29-1, the J call TRBJ2-2; 8 bases are shared with TRBD1. The germline CDR1 and CDR2 sequences are SQVTM and ANQGSEA. Losses at the gene ends were 3 bases for V and 0 bases for J; bases not matched to a gene: 3. The CDR3 totals 15 residues. CDR3 DNA sequence: TGCAGCGTTGAGAACAGGGGGGCGAACACCGGGGAGCTGTTTTTT. Its translation is CSVENRGANTGELFF.

This clonotype was counted only a few times. This chain connects TRBV27 to TRBJ1-2; no definite D call. Germline CDR1 MNHEY, CDR2 SMNVEV (reference sequence). Trimming shortened V by 4 bases and J by 1 base, and 16 bases separated the two germline ends. This CDR3 region has 16 residues. The CDR3 here is CASSSYTGRSNYGYTF. CDR3 nucleotides: TGTGCCAGCAGTTCCTACACTGGACGGAGTAACTATGGCTACACCTTC.

The chain uses TRBV29-1 and TRBJ2-1, with D possibly matching TRBD2 (5 bases). The CDR3 extends over 14 amino acids. The germline CDR1 and CDR2 sequences are SQVTM and ANQGSEA. Between the trimmed V and J ends, which lost 4 bases and 0 bases, there was a span of 10 bases. The CDR3 is CSVVASYSYNEQFF. In DNA form, the CDR3 reads TGCAGCGTTGTGGCTAGCTACTCCTACAATGAGCAGTTCTTC.

This clonotype was recorded a few times. This chain links TRBV4-3 with TRBJ2-7; TRBD2 might be the D (6 bases). Germline-derived CDR1 and CDR2 are LGHNA and YSLEER. There are 16 residues in the CDR3. The V and J ends lost 0 bases and 6 bases respectively, with 18 bases between them. This CDR3 reads CASSQDIQRVASEQYF. CDR3 DNA: TGCGCCAGCAGCCAAGATATCCAGCGGGTGGCTTCCGAGCAGTACTTC.

This clonotype has a handful of counts. The chain joins TRBV6-5 to TRBJ1-1; D gene ambiguous. Germline V lookup: CDR1 MNHEY, CDR2 SVGAGI. The CDR3 contains 12 residues. Trimming removed 6 bases from V and 11 bases from J, with 16 bases in between. CDR3 in DNA: TGTGCCAGCAGGGGAGTTGGTCTGGCGGCTTTCTTT. This sequence encodes CASRGVGLAAFF.

The chain joins TRBV20-1 to TRBJ1-5; possibly TRBD1 for D (5 bases). Germline values: CDR1 DFQATT, CDR2 SNEGSKA (reference sequence). This CDR3 contains 12 residues. Trimming shortened V by 3 bases and J by 3 bases, and 6 bases separated the two germline ends. CDR3 loop: CSARDNNQPQHF. CDR3 bases: TGCAGTGCTAGGGACAACAATCAGCCCCAGCATTTT.

V gene TRBV12-3 or TRBV12-4 combines with J gene TRBJ1-2, with TRBD1 as a possible D gene (5 bases). The V end was cut by 6 bases, the J end by 7 bases, with 21 bases between. This CDR3 is built from 15 residues. CDR3 sequence (DNA): TGTGCCAGCAGCTCCCAGCCCGGGGGAGCGGGTGGCTACACCTTC. This sequence encodes CASSSQPGGAGGYTF.